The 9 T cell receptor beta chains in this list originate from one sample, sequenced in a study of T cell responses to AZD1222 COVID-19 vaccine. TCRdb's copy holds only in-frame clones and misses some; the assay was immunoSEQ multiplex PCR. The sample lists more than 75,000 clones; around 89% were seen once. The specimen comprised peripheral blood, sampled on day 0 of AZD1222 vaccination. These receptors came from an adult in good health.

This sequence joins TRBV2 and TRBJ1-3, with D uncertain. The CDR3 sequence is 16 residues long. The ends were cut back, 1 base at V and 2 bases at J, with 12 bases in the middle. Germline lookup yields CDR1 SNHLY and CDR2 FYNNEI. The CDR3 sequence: CASSEERAIAGNTIYF. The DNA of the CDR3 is TGTGCCAGCAGTGAAGAGAGGGCGATCGCTGGAAACACCATATATTTT.

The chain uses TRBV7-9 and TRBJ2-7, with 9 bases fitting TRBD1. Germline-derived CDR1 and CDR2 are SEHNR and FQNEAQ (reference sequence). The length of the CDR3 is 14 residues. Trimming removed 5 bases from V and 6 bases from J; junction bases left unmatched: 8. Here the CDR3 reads CASSPQGADAEQYF. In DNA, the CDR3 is TGTGCCAGCAGCCCACAGGGGGCGGACGCCGAGCAGTACTTC.

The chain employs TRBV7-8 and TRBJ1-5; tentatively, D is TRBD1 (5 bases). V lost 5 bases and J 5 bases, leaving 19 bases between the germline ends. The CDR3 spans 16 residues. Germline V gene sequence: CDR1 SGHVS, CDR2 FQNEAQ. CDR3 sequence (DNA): TGTGCCAGCAGCCCCATGGGGTGGGGGAGGGATCAGCCCCAGCATTTT. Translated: CASSPMGWGRDQPQHF.

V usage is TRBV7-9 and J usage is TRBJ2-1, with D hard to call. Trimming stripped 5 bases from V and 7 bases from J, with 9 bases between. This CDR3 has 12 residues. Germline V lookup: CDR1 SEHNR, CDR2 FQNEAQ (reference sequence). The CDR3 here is CASSRQINEQFF. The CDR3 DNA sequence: TGTGCCAGCAGCCGCCAGATTAATGAGCAGTTCTTC.

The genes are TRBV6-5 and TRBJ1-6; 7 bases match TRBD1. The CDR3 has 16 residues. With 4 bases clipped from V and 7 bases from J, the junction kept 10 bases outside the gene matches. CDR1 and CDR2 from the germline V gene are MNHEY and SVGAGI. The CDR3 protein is CASSSGTGVWNSPLHF. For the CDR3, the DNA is TGTGCCAGCAGTTCCGGAACAGGGGTTTGGAATTCACCCCTCCACTTT.

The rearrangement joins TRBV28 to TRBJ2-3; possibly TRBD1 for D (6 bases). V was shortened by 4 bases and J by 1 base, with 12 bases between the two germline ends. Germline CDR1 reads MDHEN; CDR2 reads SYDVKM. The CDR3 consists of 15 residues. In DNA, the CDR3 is TGTGCCAGCAGTTCCCCAGGGGCTGGCACAGATACGCAGTATTTT. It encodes CASSSPGAGTDTQYF.

The CDR3 DNA is TGTGCCAGTTGGCCAGGGGAGGGGTACGAGCAGTACTTC. Translated: CASWPGEGYEQYF. The chain couples TRBV27 to TRBJ2-7; TRBD2 is a possible D gene (7 bases). The germline V gene encodes CDR1 MNHEY and CDR2 SMNVEV (reference sequence). The V gene lost 9 bases and the J gene lost 4 bases, with 16 bases spanning the gap. The CDR3 consists of 13 residues.

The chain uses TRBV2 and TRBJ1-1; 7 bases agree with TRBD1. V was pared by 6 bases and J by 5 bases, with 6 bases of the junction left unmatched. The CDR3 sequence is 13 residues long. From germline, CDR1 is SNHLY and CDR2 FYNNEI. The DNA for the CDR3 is TGTGCCAGCAGCCGGGACAGAGAGACTGAAGCTTTCTTT. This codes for CASSRDRETEAFF. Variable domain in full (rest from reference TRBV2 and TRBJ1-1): EPEVTQTPSHQVTQMGQEVILRCVPISNHLYFYWYRQILGQKVEFLVSFYNNEISEKSEIFDDQFSVERPDGSNFTLKIRSTKLEDSAMYFCASSRDRETEAFFGQGTRLTVV.

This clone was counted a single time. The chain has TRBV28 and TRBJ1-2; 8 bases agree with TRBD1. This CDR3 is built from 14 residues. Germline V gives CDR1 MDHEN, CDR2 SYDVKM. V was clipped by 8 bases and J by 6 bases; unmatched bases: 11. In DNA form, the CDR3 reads TGTGCCAGCCTTCCGGGACAGGCTAGTCATGGCTACACCTTC. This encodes CASLPGQASHGYTF.